The clone carrying this TCR beta chain appeared a few times. What it binds is not known. The data were obtained in a study of OX40 agonist ivuxolimab in advanced cancers. For the study at large: Averaging roughly 60 years in age, with a range of about 23 to 90, the cohort was around 83% male. Partial responses were achieved by three patients, one with hepatocellular carcinoma and two with cutaneous melanoma.

The assay was immunoSEQ multiplex PCR, and TCRdb's table has in-frame clones only and misses some. The sample contains 13,000 to 15,000 clones, 60% to 85% of which appear only once. The germline gives CDR1 SQVTM, CDR2 ANQGSEA. The CDR3 has 11 amino acids. Deletions cut 5 bases from V and 1 base from J, with 5 bases between. Study findings and constraints: CD4+ and CD8+ T cells in blood underwent clonal expansion by week 6 at 0.1 to 3.0 mg/kg.

Sequences were derived from CD4+ or CD8+ T cells sorted from blood, sampled in a trial of the OX40 agonist ivuxolimab. This clonotype was obtained from an adult with an advanced solid tumor such as melanoma, head and neck, liver or kidney cancer. V is TRBV29-1 and J is TRBJ1-1; D not certain. The CDR3 bases are TGCAGCGTTCCGAAGAACACTGAAGCTTTCTTT. This sequence encodes CSVPKNTEAFF.